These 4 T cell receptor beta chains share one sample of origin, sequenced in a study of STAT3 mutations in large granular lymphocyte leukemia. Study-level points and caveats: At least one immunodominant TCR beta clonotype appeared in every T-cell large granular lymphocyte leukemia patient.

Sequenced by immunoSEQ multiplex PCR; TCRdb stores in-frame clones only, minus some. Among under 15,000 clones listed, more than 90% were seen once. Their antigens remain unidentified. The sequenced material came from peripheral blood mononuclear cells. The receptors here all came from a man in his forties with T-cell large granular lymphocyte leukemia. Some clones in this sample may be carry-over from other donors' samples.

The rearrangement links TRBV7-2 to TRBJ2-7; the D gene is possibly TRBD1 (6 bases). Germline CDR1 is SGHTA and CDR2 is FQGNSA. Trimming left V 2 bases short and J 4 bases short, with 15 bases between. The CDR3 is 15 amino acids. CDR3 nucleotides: TGTGCCAGCAGCTTATCGCAGGGGCCGCGGTACGAGCAGTACTTC. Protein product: CASSLSQGPRYEQYF.

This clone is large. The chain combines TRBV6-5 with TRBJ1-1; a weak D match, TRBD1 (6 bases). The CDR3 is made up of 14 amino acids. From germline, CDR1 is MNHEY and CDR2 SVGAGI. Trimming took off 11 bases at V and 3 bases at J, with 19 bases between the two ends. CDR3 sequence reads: CAPRGGIGYTEAFF. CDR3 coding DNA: TGTGCCCCAAGGGGGGGTATAGGGTACACTGAAGCTTTCTTT.

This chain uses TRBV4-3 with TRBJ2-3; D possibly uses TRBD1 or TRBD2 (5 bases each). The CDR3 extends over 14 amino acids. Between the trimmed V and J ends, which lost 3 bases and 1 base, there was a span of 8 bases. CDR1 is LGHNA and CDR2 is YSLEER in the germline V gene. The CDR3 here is CASSHGAGTDTQYF. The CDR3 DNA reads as TGCGCCAGCAGCCACGGGGCTGGCACAGATACGCAGTATTTT.

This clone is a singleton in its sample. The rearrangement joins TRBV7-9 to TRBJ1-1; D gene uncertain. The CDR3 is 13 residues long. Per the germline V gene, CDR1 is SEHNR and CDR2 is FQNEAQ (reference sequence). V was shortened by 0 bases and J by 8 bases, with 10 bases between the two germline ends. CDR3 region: CASSLAAELEAFF. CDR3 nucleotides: TGTGCCAGCAGCTTAGCCGCGGAGCTCGAAGCTTTCTTT. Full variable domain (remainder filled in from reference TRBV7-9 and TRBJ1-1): DTGVSQNPRHKITKRGQNVTFRCDPISEHNRLYWYRQTLGQGPEFLTYFQNEAQLEKSRLLSDRFSAERPKGSFSTLEIQRTEQGDSAMYLCASSLAAELEAFFGQGTRLTVV.